This T cell receptor beta chain was obtained from a study of cytomegalovirus exposure and HLA in healthy donors. Study-wide findings and caveats: As confirmed in vitro, a few CMV-associated chains were specific for CMV antigens.

From the approximately 120-subject validation cohort, which was separate from the roughly 700-subject first cohort, the donors were drawn. Regarding this clone: Its matching antigen is unknown.

The CDR3 is 12 amino acids. Germline assignment: CDR1 MGHDK and CDR2 SYGVNS. Trimming shortened V by 3 bases and J by 1 base, and 3 bases separated the two germline ends. Clones were sequenced by immunoSEQ multiplex PCR, and TCRdb holds only the in-frame ones, with some missing. This sample has hundreds of thousands of clones; 86% occur once, and the top ten carry approximately 0.8%. The chain couples TRBV25-1 to TRBJ1-1; D unclear. The sequenced sample was PBMCs. The sequence was obtained from a woman under 30 in good health and CMV-seronegative. The CDR3 protein is CASSDRNTEAFF. Written as DNA, the CDR3 is TGTGCCAGCAGTGACAGGAACACTGAAGCTTTCTTT.